This T cell receptor (beta chain) was obtained from a study of CD8+CD57+ T cells in acquired aplastic anemia. Study-level results: Significant differences in CD8+ Simpson's diversity were not observed between patients and controls. Researchers report that about 28 CD8+ CDR3 sequences appeared in both patients and controls.

At least ten counts were recorded for this clonotype. Its antigen is still unknown. TCR beta VDJ and CDR3 profiling used genomic DNA as template. From the reads, TCRdb called clonotypes with MiXCR, one entry per CDR3 protein. Among about 200,000 distinct CDR3 sequences listed, 65% were seen once. CDR1 is MGHRA and CDR2 is YSYEKL in the germline V gene. V lost 3 bases to trimming and J lost 0 bases, with 9 bases between them. The CDR3 totals 14 residues. Patients chosen for sequencing had CD8+CD57+ cells that had expanded, as shown by flow cytometry. Every patient had severe acquired aplastic anemia. Material for sequencing was sorted CD4+, CD8+, or CD8+CD57+ T cells (not recorded which) from PBMCs. The genes are TRBV4-1 and TRBJ2-7; D possibly corresponds to TRBD1 (6 bases). The TCR sequence derives from a human donor with aplastic anemia. The CDR3 sequence: CASSQGAASYEQYF. In nucleotides, the CDR3 is TGCGCCAGCAGCCAGGGGGCAGCCTCCTACGAGCAGTACTTC.